These 18 T cell receptor beta chains came from one sample sequenced in a study of T-cell memory formation after mild COVID-19. Using its own MiXCR run on the 5' RACE reads, TCRdb lists one record per CDR3 protein. The table lists a few hundred thousand distinct CDR3 sequences, roughly 18% of them singletons, with more than 20% in the top ten. The source material was PBMCs or a T cell subset sorted from them (not recorded which). The receptors stem from a man younger than 30 who had mild COVID-19 (a few samples of this study predate the infection). Cell type and time point are not known.

This clonotype turned up a few times. The chain couples TRBV5-1 to TRBJ2-5; the D gene is possibly TRBD2 (5 bases). CDR3 length: 15 amino acids. Germline values: CDR1 SGHRS, CDR2 YFSETQ. The V end was cut by 0 bases, the J end by 4 bases, with 13 bases between. CDR3 amino acids: CASSLVLAGGETQYF. The CDR3 DNA sequence: TGCGCCAGCAGCTTGGTATTAGCCGGAGGAGAGACCCAGTACTTC.

The gene calls are TRBV28 and TRBJ2-3; D assignment may be TRBD1 or TRBD2 (6 bases each). Germline lookup yields CDR1 MDHEN and CDR2 SYDVKM. V gave up 7 bases and J gave up 2 bases, with 16 bases separating them. The CDR3 contains 15 residues. The CDR3 sequence is CASNLGGSNTDTQYF. In DNA, the CDR3 is TGTGCCAGCAATCTAGGGGGGTCCAACACAGATACGCAGTATTTT.

The CDR3 sequence: CASSPTGQADNEQFF. The CDR3 DNA reads as TGTGCCAGCAGCCCTACGGGACAGGCTGACAATGAGCAGTTCTTC. The genes are TRBV6-2 or TRBV6-3 and TRBJ2-1; 8 positions agree with TRBD1. V dropped 6 bases and J dropped 5; count of bases not matched to a gene: 9. Germline values: CDR1 MNHEY, CDR2 SVGEGT. The CDR3 is made up of 15 amino acids.

The gene calls are TRBV5-1 and TRBJ2-1, with 8 bases identical to TRBD1. The CDR3 runs to 15 residues. The trim removed 5 bases at V and 9 bases at J, leaving 13 bases unmatched. Per germline, CDR1 SGHRS and CDR2 YFSETQ. DNA of the CDR3: TGCGCCAGCAGAGAACAGGGGGTGGTATCGGCTGAGCAGTTCTTC. As protein: CASREQGVVSAEQFF.

CDR3 in DNA: TGCAGTGCTAGATGGATCGGCACAGATACGCAGTATTTT. Its translation is CSARWIGTDTQYF. The chain is built from TRBV20-1 and TRBJ2-3; D gene ambiguous. Germline V gene sequence: CDR1 DFQATT, CDR2 SNEGSKA (reference sequence). V was trimmed by 2 bases and J by 1 base, leaving 7 bases between them. The CDR3 is made up of 13 amino acids.

The J gene is TRBJ2-7, the V gene TRBV18; D perhaps matches TRBD2 (6 bases). This CDR3 spans 15 amino acids. From germline, CDR1 is KGHSH and CDR2 LQKENI. Trimming shortened V by 4 bases and J by 7 bases, and 20 bases separated the two germline ends. DNA for the CDR3: TGTGCCAGCTCACTAATGGGGGGTCGACCCCCAGAGCAGTACTTC. Translated, it gives CASSLMGGRPPEQYF.

The gene calls are TRBV20-1 and TRBJ1-1; D gene ambiguous. CDR3 length: 11 amino acids. The V gene's germline CDR1 is DFQATT and CDR2 SNEGSKA (reference sequence). The V gene lost 6 bases and the J gene lost 2 bases, with 7 bases spanning the gap. CDR3 amino acids: CSAPLNTEAFF. In DNA form, the CDR3 reads TGCAGTGCGCCCCTTAACACTGAAGCTTTCTTT.

The chain links TRBV6-5 to TRBJ2-5; 12 nucleotides align to TRBD1. V was clipped by 5 bases and J by 5 bases; unmatched bases: 6. CDR3 length: 15 residues. The germline V gene has CDR1 MNHEY and CDR2 SVGAGI. CDR3 residues: CASSPGQGARETQYF. In DNA form, the CDR3 reads TGTGCCAGCAGTCCGGGACAGGGGGCGCGGGAGACCCAGTACTTC.

The DNA for the CDR3 is TGTGCCAGCAGCCCCCGGACAGTTTCAGGGTCCGGGGAGCTGTTTTTT. The encoded protein is CASSPRTVSGSGELFF. The chain couples TRBV7-2 to TRBJ2-2; maybe TRBD1 (6 bases). The V gene lost 5 bases and the J gene lost 6 bases, with 19 bases spanning the gap. Germline CDR1 reads SGHTA; CDR2 reads FQGNSA. The length of the CDR3 is 16 residues. Looking up the rest from reference TRBV7-2 and TRBJ2-2 gives the full variable domain: GAGVSQSPSNKVTEKGKDVELRCDPISGHTALYWYRQSLGQGLEFLIYFQGNSAPDKSGLPSDRFSAERTGGSVSTLTIQRTQQEDSAVYLCASSPRTVSGSGELFFGEGSRLTVL.

The sample holds a few counts of this clonotype. The chain couples TRBV28 to TRBJ2-7; D possibly corresponds to TRBD2 (6 bases). Trimming stripped 4 bases from V and 5 bases from J, with 21 bases between. The V gene's germline CDR1 is MDHEN and CDR2 SYDVKM. The CDR3 has 16 residues. DNA of the CDR3: TGTGCCAGCAGTTCTATCCGGAGACTAGTTCCTGACGAGCAGTACGTC. It specifies CASSSIRRLVPDEQYV.

This clonotype has a handful of counts. The J gene is TRBJ2-1, the V gene TRBV12-3 or TRBV12-4, with D perhaps matching TRBD2 (5 bases). This CDR3 is 12 amino acids long. V was pared by 7 bases and J by 5 bases, with 9 bases between. CDR3 in DNA: TGTGCCAGCAAAACTAGTAACAATGAGCAGTTCTTC. Translation gives CASKTSNNEQFF.

This chain connects TRBV11-1 to TRBJ2-2, with a possible D match to TRBD1 (5 bases). This CDR3 region has 15 residues. V gave up 2 bases and J gave up 5 bases, with 12 bases separating them. Germline values: CDR1 SGHAT, CDR2 FQDESV (reference sequence). DNA for the CDR3: TGTGCCAGCAGCTTATGGGGCCCGACAACCGGGGAGCTGTTTTTT. Its protein is CASSLWGPTTGELFF. The full variable domain, its missing parts supplied by reference TRBV11-1 and TRBJ2-2, is EAEVAQSPRYKITEKSQAVAFWCDPISGHATLYWYRQILGQGPELLVQFQDESVVDDSQLPKDRFSAERLKGVDSTLKIQPAELGDSAMYLCASSLWGPTTGELFFGEGSRLTVL.

The V gene is TRBV6-6, the J gene TRBJ2-7, with TRBD1 matching 9 bases. Trimming took 6 bases from V and 4 from J; bases not matched to a gene: 10. CDR1 and CDR2 from the germline V gene are MNHNY and SVGAGI (reference sequence). This CDR3 contains 15 residues. The DNA of the CDR3 is TGTGCCAGCAGGACTAACAACAGGGGGCAGTACGAGCAGTACGTC. Its translation is CASRTNNRGQYEQYV.

This clonotype was recorded a few times. The chain recombines TRBV10-3 with TRBJ1-3; D is ambiguous. Trimming took 4 bases from V and 9 from J, leaving 16 bases between them. The CDR3 length is 14 residues. The germline V gene encodes CDR1 ENHRY and CDR2 SYGVKD. Here the CDR3 DNA reads TGTGCCATCAGTGTGGAGGGAACCAGAGGCACCATATATTTT. This codes for CAISVEGTRGTIYF.

Regarding this clonotype: The junction departs from the called germline gene at one end, perhaps through a read error. This chain joins TRBV29-1 and TRBJ2-5, with D possibly TRBD2 on 5 matching bases. The CDR3 sequence is 13 residues long. Looked up from germline, CDR1 is SQVTM and CDR2 is ANQGSEA. Written as DNA, the CDR3 is TGCAGCGTTGATAGGCGGGCCCAAGGGACCCAGTACTTC. Its protein is CSVDRRAQGTQYF.

The chain has TRBV28 and TRBJ2-5; 7 nucleotides agree with TRBD2. This CDR3 spans 12 amino acids. V was pared by 8 bases and J by 5 bases, with 5 bases of the junction left unmatched. The V gene's germline CDR1 is MDHEN and CDR2 SYDVKM. CDR3 in DNA: TGTGCCAGCTCGGGAGGAAAGGAGACCCAGTACTTC. Translated: CASSGGKETQYF.

The chain joins TRBV4-3 to TRBJ2-7; D perhaps matches TRBD2 (6 bases). Trimming cost V 4 bases and J 5 bases, with 12 bases left between them. There are 13 residues in the CDR3. CDR1 and CDR2 from the germline V gene are LGHNA and YSLEER. The CDR3 sequence: CASSRGVPNEQYF. The CDR3 DNA reads TGCGCCAGCAGCCGCGGGGTCCCAAACGAGCAGTACTTC.

The chain is built from TRBV29-1 and TRBJ1-4; 7 bases agree with TRBD1. Losses at the gene ends were 6 bases for V and 8 bases for J; bases not matched to a gene: 12. The CDR3 is 14 residues long. Per germline, CDR1 SQVTM and CDR2 ANQGSEA. CDR3 DNA: TGCAGCGTGACAGGGAGGGCCGGGGGAGAAAAACTGTTTTTT. Amino acid sequence: CSVTGRAGGEKLFF. Complete variable domain (other parts from reference TRBV29-1 and TRBJ1-4): SAVISQKPSRDICQRGTSLTIQCQVDSQVTMMFWYRQQPGQSLTLIATANQGSEATYESGFVIDKFPISRPNLTFSTLTVSNMSPEDSSIYLCSVTGRAGGEKLFFGSGTQLSVL.